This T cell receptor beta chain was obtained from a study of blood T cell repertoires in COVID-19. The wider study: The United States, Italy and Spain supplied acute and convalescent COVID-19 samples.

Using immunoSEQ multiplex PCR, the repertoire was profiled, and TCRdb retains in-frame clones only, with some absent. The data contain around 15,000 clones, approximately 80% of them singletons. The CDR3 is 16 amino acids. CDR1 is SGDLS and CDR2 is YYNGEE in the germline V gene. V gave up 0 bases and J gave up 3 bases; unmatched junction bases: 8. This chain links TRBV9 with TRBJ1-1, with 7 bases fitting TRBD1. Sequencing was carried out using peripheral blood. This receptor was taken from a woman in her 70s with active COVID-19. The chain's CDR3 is CASSVGKTGSDTEAFF. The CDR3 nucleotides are TGTGCCAGCAGCGTAGGAAAGACAGGGTCGGACACTGAAGCTTTCTTT.